This paragraph reports one T cell receptor (beta chain). Its antigen is not identified. This sample is drawn from a study of cytomegalovirus exposure and HLA in healthy donors. Looked up from germline, CDR1 is SNHLY and CDR2 is FYNNEI. The CDR3 spans 11 residues. Trimming cost V 8 bases and J 4 bases, with 8 bases left between them. Study observations and caveats: Within the data, a cluster of highly shared sequence variants was likely a sequencing artifact. Upon later analysis, TCR association rates were observed to vary by HLA locus, being highest for DRB1 and lowest for HLA-C.

Amplification used 60 Vbeta primers and 13 Jbeta primers. Clones were sequenced by immunoSEQ multiplex PCR, and TCRdb holds only the in-frame ones, with some missing. The sample lists around 150,000 clones, about 75% seen once, with 4.5% to 5% in the top ten. The sequence came from a man younger than 35 in good health and CMV-seropositive. The sample consisted of PBMCs. The V call is TRBV2, the J call TRBJ1-1; no clear D. In DNA, the CDR3 is TGTGCCAGCCGGGTGGGCACTGAAGCTTTCTTT. As protein: CASRVGTEAFF.